The 30 T cell receptor beta chains below were found in one sample sequenced in a study of T-cell reconstitution after alpha-beta-depleted transplantation in children. Unique molecular identifiers were used in preparing the TCRbeta library. TCRdb re-called the PCR reads through MiXCR, storing one row per CDR3 protein. The top ten hold around 6.1% of the sample, which has about 460,000 distinct CDR3 sequences, under 15% seen once. The sample was PBMCs from the stem cell graft donor, taken from the stem cell graft. These receptors all come from a human donor who donated a stem cell graft to a child with combined immunodeficiency.

The sample holds a few counts of this clonotype. V gene TRBV7-3 combines with J gene TRBJ2-3, with 8 bases fitting TRBD2. Germline V gene lookup returns CDR1 SGHTA and CDR2 FQGTGA. The V and J ends lost 3 bases and 0 bases, in that order; junction bases with no gene match: 5. CDR3 length equals 16 residues. CDR3 loop: CASSLNPSGSTDTQYF. DNA for the CDR3: TGTGCCAGCAGCTTGAATCCTAGCGGGAGCACAGATACGCAGTATTTT. The whole variable domain, remainder taken from reference TRBV7-3 and TRBJ2-3, is GAGVSQTPSNKVTEKGKYVELRCDPISGHTALYWYRQSLGQGPEFLIYFQGTGAADDSGLPNDRFFAVRPEGSVSTLKIQRTERGDSAVYLCASSLNPSGSTDTQYFGPGTRLTVL.

A few counts support this clonotype. The V gene is TRBV24-1, the J gene TRBJ2-1; 10 nucleotides agree with TRBD2. CDR1 is KGHDR and CDR2 is SFDVKD in the germline V gene. The length of the CDR3 is 17 residues. The junction had 12 bases not matched to a gene; V was cut back by 7 bases and J by 4 bases. Here the CDR3 reads CATSRGLATGSYNEQFF. CDR3 nucleotide sequence: TGTGCCACCAGCCGGGGACTAGCGACGGGGAGTTACAATGAGCAGTTCTTC.

This clonotype was detected ten times or more. The rearrangement uses TRBV12-3 or TRBV12-4 and TRBJ2-1, with 8 bases that match TRBD1. The CDR3 covers 15 residues. V lost 3 bases to trimming and J lost 2 bases; unmatched junction nucleotides: 3. For the CDR3, the DNA is TGTGCCAGCAGTTTTCAGGGGGCCGCCTACAATGAGCAGTTCTTC. This sequence encodes CASSFQGAAYNEQFF.

The chain links TRBV7-9 to TRBJ1-1; D might be TRBD1 (5 bases). Germline CDR1 reads SEHNR; CDR2 reads FQNEAQ (reference sequence). V lost 5 bases and J 7 bases, leaving 14 bases between the germline ends. This CDR3 is built from 13 residues. CDR3 coding DNA: TGTGCCAGCAGCCGCCGGGACTTGGGTGAAGCTTTCTTT. It specifies CASSRRDLGEAFF.

This clonotype showed up just a few times. The rearrangement uses TRBV20-1 and TRBJ1-5; no clear D. V dropped 0 bases and J dropped 6 bases, with 18 bases sitting between them. The germline V gene has CDR1 DFQATT and CDR2 SNEGSKA (reference sequence). This CDR3 spans 16 amino acids. The CDR3 protein is CSARDPSPRRGQPQHF. CDR3 bases: TGCAGTGCTAGAGATCCAAGCCCTAGGCGGGGTCAGCCCCAGCATTTT.

This clonotype was detected a few times. This chain uses TRBV7-2 with TRBJ1-4; D unresolved. Per germline, CDR1 SGHTA and CDR2 FQGNSA. The CDR3 contains 13 residues. V dropped 1 base and J dropped 3 bases, with 3 bases sitting between them. CDR3 sequence: CASSLGANEKLFF. The CDR3 bases are TGTGCCAGCAGCTTAGGGGCTAATGAAAAACTGTTTTTT.

This clonotype was seen repeatedly, ten times or more. The chain is built from TRBV10-3 and TRBJ2-1; TRBD2 matches at 13 bases. CDR1 and CDR2 from the germline V gene are ENHRY and SYGVKD. Trimming removed 5 bases from V and 9 bases from J; junction bases left unmatched: 10. The CDR3 length is 16 residues. Here the CDR3 DNA reads TGTGCCATCAGTTCCGGGACTAGCGGGATATGGGGTGAGCAGTTCTTC. It codes for CAISSGTSGIWGEQFF.

This clonotype has just a few counts. Sequence at one end of the junction differs from germline and may be a read error. The genes are TRBV20-1 and TRBJ2-3; D perhaps matches TRBD1 (6 bases). Germline lookup yields CDR1 DFQATT and CDR2 SNEGSKA (reference sequence). The CDR3 runs to 16 residues. This CDR3 is CSARRGGQFRTDTQYF. The CDR3 DNA follows: TGTAGTGCTAGAAGGGGCGGACAGTTCCGGACAGATACGCAGTATTTT.

There are many counts of this clonotype. The genes are TRBV12-3 or TRBV12-4 and TRBJ2-2, with D perhaps TRBD2 (6 bases). Trimming removed 8 bases from V and 1 base from J, with 11 bases in between. CDR3 length: 14 amino acids. Here the CDR3 DNA reads TGTGCCAGCGGCCGGGGGTTGAACACCGGGGAGCTGTTTTTT. It translates to CASGRGLNTGELFF.

This clonotype showed up just a few times. V gene TRBV20-1 combines with J gene TRBJ2-5; D remains unclear. Per the germline V gene, CDR1 is DFQATT and CDR2 is SNEGSKA (reference sequence). The CDR3 loop spans 13 amino acids. Deletions cut 5 bases from V and 5 bases from J, with 15 bases between. The CDR3 sequence is CSAHLRTSETQYF. CDR3 coding DNA: TGCAGTGCTCACCTTAGAACAAGCGAGACCCAGTACTTC.

This clonotype was seen repeatedly, ten times or more. The rearrangement links TRBV4-2 to TRBJ2-3; 9 bases are a match to TRBD2. Per the germline V gene, CDR1 is LGHNA and CDR2 is YNFKEQ. V was pared by 4 bases and J by 4 bases, with 6 bases of the junction left unmatched. The CDR3 sequence is 15 residues long. CDR3 nucleotide sequence: TGTGCCAGCAGCCCGAGTAGCGGGGGCTCAGATACGCAGTATTTT. Residues: CASSPSSGGSDTQYF.

There are a few counts of this clonotype. The chain carries TRBV4-3 and TRBJ2-6, with D possibly being TRBD1 or TRBD2 (5 bases each). CDR3 size: 20 residues. CDR1 is LGHNA and CDR2 is YSLEER in the germline V gene. With 6 bases removed from V and 2 bases from J, the gap between germline ends came to 26 bases. The CDR3 DNA sequence: TGCGCCAGCAGTCAAAGCGCGTCGTTAGGGGAGTGGGCTGGGGCCAACGTCCTGACTTTC. Amino acid sequence: CASSQSASLGEWAGANVLTF.

The rearrangement links TRBV12-3 or TRBV12-4 to TRBJ1-2, with 8 nucleotides matching TRBD1. The V gene end was trimmed by 7 bases and the J gene end by 2 bases; junction bases not matched to a gene: 3. This CDR3 spans 13 amino acids. CDR3 DNA: TGTGCCAGCACCAGGACAGGGAACTATGGCTACACCTTC. It encodes CASTRTGNYGYTF.

This clonotype was found a few times. The chain joins TRBV9 to TRBJ2-1; 10 nucleotides agree with TRBD1. This CDR3 has 18 amino acids. V lost 4 bases and J lost 6; bases outside the gene matches: 16. Germline loops: CDR1 SGDLS, CDR2 YYNGEE. CDR3 loop: CASSQRDRGSLATNEQFF. The CDR3 DNA reads as TGTGCCAGCAGCCAACGGGACAGGGGTTCTCTAGCGACCAATGAGCAGTTCTTC.

The sample holds a few counts of this clonotype. The chain has TRBV4-1 and TRBJ2-5; 7 nucleotides match TRBD2. The V and J ends lost 3 bases and 1 base, in that order; junction bases with no gene match: 8. Germline assignment: CDR1 MGHRA and CDR2 YSYEKL. The CDR3 extends over 16 amino acids. DNA of the CDR3: TGCGCCAGCAGCCACCCGGGAGGAGGGCTCCAAGAGACCCAGTACTTC. Amino acids: CASSHPGGGLQETQYF.

This clonotype was counted many times. As DNA, the CDR3 is TGTGCCAGCTCACCATCCGGGCAGGGAGGAGAGACCCAGTACTTC. Translation gives CASSPSGQGGETQYF. The chain joins TRBV18 to TRBJ2-5; weak D call: TRBD2 (6 bases). CDR3 length: 15 amino acids. In germline, CDR1 is KGHSH, CDR2 LQKENI. V dropped 2 bases and J dropped 4 bases, with 14 bases sitting between them.

This chain joins TRBV19 and TRBJ1-6, with TRBD1 matching over 10 bases. CDR3 length equals 13 residues. In germline, CDR1 is LNHDA, CDR2 SQIVND (reference sequence). Trimming cost V 7 bases and J 10 bases; bases outside gene matches: 4. The DNA for the CDR3 is TGTGCCAGTAACGACAGGGGGCACTCACCCCTCCACTTT. Protein product: CASNDRGHSPLHF.

This rearrangement joins TRBV6-2 or TRBV6-3 to TRBJ2-1, with TRBD1 identical over 9 bases. The germline V gene has CDR1 MNHEY and CDR2 SVGEGT. The CDR3 has 15 residues. Trimming took 6 bases from V and 8 from J; bases not matched to a gene: 11. In nucleotides, the CDR3 is TGTGCCAGCAGCCGGGTGAGGACAGGGGACTATGAGCAGTTCTTC. Translation: CASSRVRTGDYEQFF.

This clonotype has just a few counts. V usage is TRBV7-1 and J usage is TRBJ1-3, with D unresolved. TRBV7-1 is identified as an open reading frame with a role that is uncertain. Trimming pared 3 bases from V and 0 bases from J, leaving 30 bases between. CDR3 length: 22 residues. CDR3 amino acids: CASSSPDVPKRSWYNSGNTIYF. The CDR3 DNA is TGTGCCAGCAGCTCCCCGGACGTGCCTAAACGGTCGTGGTACAACTCTGGAAACACCATATATTTT.

The CDR3: CAIKEGEGEAFF. The DNA for the CDR3 is TGTGCCATCAAGGAAGGTGAGGGCGAAGCTTTCTTT. The chain carries TRBV10-3 and TRBJ1-1; D is unresolved. Germline loops: CDR1 ENHRY, CDR2 SYGVKD. Trimming left V 7 bases short and J 8 bases short, with 14 bases between. CDR3 length: 12 residues.

This clonotype was recorded a few times. J is TRBJ2-6 and V is TRBV7-3; D remains ambiguous. V gave up 5 bases and J gave up 1 base, with 6 bases separating them. There are 14 residues in the CDR3. In germline, CDR1 is SGHTA, CDR2 FQGTGA. CDR3 bases: TGTGCCAGCAGCCCATGGTCTGGGGCCAACGTCCTGACTTTC. Amino acids: CASSPWSGANVLTF.

This clonotype was observed many times. This sequence joins TRBV28 and TRBJ1-5; 8 nucleotides line up with TRBD1. With 6 bases clipped from V and 7 bases from J, the junction kept 5 bases outside the gene matches. This CDR3 is built from 13 residues. The germline V gene has CDR1 MDHEN and CDR2 SYDVKM. The CDR3 here is CASRGQEGQPQHF. In nucleotides, the CDR3 is TGTGCCAGCAGGGGACAGGAAGGACAGCCCCAGCATTTT. The full variable domain, rest sourced from reference TRBV28 and TRBJ1-5, is DVKVTQSSRYLVKRTGEKVFLECVQDMDHENMFWYRQDPGLGLRLIYFSYDVKMKEKGDIPEGYSVSREKKERFSLILESASTNQTSMYLCASRGQEGQPQHFGDGTRLSIL.

In its sample, this clonotype was seen a few times. V usage is TRBV7-8 and J usage is TRBJ2-1; 11 nucleotides match TRBD2. Germline CDR1 SGHVS, CDR2 FQNEAQ. The CDR3 runs to 19 residues. V trimming: 1 base; J trimming: 10 bases; junction bases outside the gene matches: 18. Here the CDR3 reads CASSLGSARTSGPVDEQFF. The CDR3 DNA sequence: TGTGCCAGCAGCTTAGGGTCAGCCCGGACTAGCGGGCCCGTGGACGAGCAGTTCTTC.

This clonotype was picked up many times. The chain employs TRBV12-3 or TRBV12-4 and TRBJ2-2, with 7 bases lining up with TRBD1. The CDR3 extends over 14 amino acids. With 6 bases clipped from V and 6 bases from J, the junction kept 7 bases outside the gene matches. The CDR3 reads CASRTPDRAGELFF. The DNA of the CDR3 is TGTGCCAGCAGGACCCCCGACAGGGCCGGGGAGCTGTTTTTT.

The V and J genes are TRBV6-2 or TRBV6-3 and TRBJ1-5; D unclear. CDR1 and CDR2 from the germline V gene are MNHEY and SVGEGT. CDR3 length equals 15 residues. Trimming left V 4 bases short and J 3 bases short, with 13 bases between. The CDR3 loop reads CASSSSYLDNQPQHF. CDR3 coding DNA: TGTGCCAGCAGTTCAAGCTACCTCGACAATCAGCCCCAGCATTTT.

The chain combines TRBV2 with TRBJ2-7; possible D gene TRBD1, 5 bases. With 4 bases removed from V and 13 bases from J, the gap between germline ends came to 11 bases. Germline lookup yields CDR1 SNHLY and CDR2 FYNNEI. CDR3 size: 10 residues. The CDR3 loop reads CASSVGREYF. CDR3 DNA: TGTGCCAGCAGTGTAGGCAGGGAATACTTC.

This clonotype has only a few counts. The chain employs TRBV12-3 or TRBV12-4 and TRBJ2-5; possibly TRBD2 for D (7 bases). The CDR3 runs to 15 residues. Deletions cut 1 base from V and 5 bases from J, with 14 bases between. The CDR3 loop reads CASSLGGGAAETQYF. The DNA of the CDR3 is TGTGCCAGCAGTTTAGGGGGGGGGGCCGCTGAGACCCAGTACTTC.

This clonotype turned up a few times. This rearrangement joins TRBV7-9 to TRBJ2-7; D not certain. The germline V gene encodes CDR1 SEHNR and CDR2 FQNEAQ (reference sequence). V was cut by 5 bases and J by 0 bases, with 8 bases left in between. The CDR3 extends over 13 amino acids. In nucleotides, the CDR3 is TGTGCCAGCAGCCACCGTTTCTCCTACGAGCAGTACTTC. Translated: CASSHRFSYEQYF.

In this sample, this clonotype turned up many times. The genes are TRBV7-8 and TRBJ2-1; 8 bases line up with TRBD1. This CDR3 spans 14 amino acids. In germline, CDR1 is SGHVS, CDR2 FQNEAQ. The V segment lost 3 bases and the J segment 6 bases; nucleotides outside the gene matches: 4. The CDR3 spells CASSFQGAFNEQFF. CDR3 DNA: TGTGCCAGCAGCTTCCAGGGGGCGTTCAATGAGCAGTTCTTC.

This clonotype occurred many times. The chain employs TRBV5-6 and TRBJ2-7; 11 bases map to TRBD2. CDR3 length: 16 amino acids. With V trimmed by 3 bases and J by 4 bases, 9 bases remained unmatched. Germline loops: CDR1 SGHDT, CDR2 YYEEEE. CDR3 nucleotides: TGTGCCAGCAGCTCAGCCAGACTAGCGGGATGGTACGAGCAGTACTTC. This encodes CASSSARLAGWYEQYF. The complete variable domain, with remaining parts taken from reference TRBV5-6 and TRBJ2-7, reads DAGVTQSPTHLIKTRGQQVTLRCSPKSGHDTVSWYQQALGQGPQFIFQYYEEEERQRGNFPDRFSGHQFPNYSSELNVNALLLGDSALYLCASSSARLAGWYEQYFGPGTRLTVT.